This note documents a single T cell receptor (beta chain) sequence. These data belong to a study of blood T cell repertoires in COVID-19. Background on the study: Samples taken during acute and convalescent COVID-19 were collected in the United States, Italy and Spain. T cells, B-cell-depleted T cells, or PBMCs supplied cDNA or gDNA.

The assay was immunoSEQ multiplex PCR, and TCRdb's table has in-frame clones only and misses some. The repertoire holds fewer than 250,000 clones, 83% seen once, with roughly 5% in the top ten. The clonotype comes from a human donor in a cohort sampled during active COVID-19. The sample taken for sequencing was peripheral blood.

The CDR3 bases are TGTGCCAGCAGTTACGTCCGGACAGTTGAAGCTTTCTTT. Residues: CASSYVRTVEAFF. V and J are TRBV6-5 and TRBJ1-1; D is perhaps TRBD1 (6 bases). CDR3 length equals 13 residues. Germline CDR1 and CDR2: MNHEY and SVGAGI. Trimming pared 2 bases from V and 7 bases from J, leaving 11 bases between.